Here is one T cell receptor beta chain with its context. Its antigen is undetermined. Molecular barcoding with unique molecular identifiers was used for the TCRbeta library. TCRdb re-called the PCR reads with MiXCR, one entry per CDR3 protein. The table records approximately 130,000 distinct CDR3 sequences, about 9.5% of them present only once. Germline-derived CDR1 and CDR2 are SEHNR and FQNEAQ (reference sequence). The length of the CDR3 is 13 residues. The V end lost 5 bases, the J end lost 0 bases, and 7 bases lay between the germline ends. The data stem from a study of T-cell reconstitution after alpha-beta-depleted transplantation in children. Study findings and constraints: Roughly two months post-transplant, alpha-beta T cells reportedly originated from several hundred graft clones that had expanded. Newly made T cells mostly supplied T-cell counts and diversity one year after transplant.

This chain links TRBV7-9 with TRBJ1-1; maybe TRBD1 (5 bases). The receptor's source is a girl under two years old who had a stem cell transplant for combined immunodeficiency, so the T cells may come from the graft donor. The sequencing used PBMCs, mostly from graft donor cells, collected 180 days after TCRalphabeta/CD19-depleted stem cell transplant. The CDR3 region has the DNA TGTGCCAGCAGCGTGACAGTGAACACTGAAGCTTTCTTT. Protein sequence: CASSVTVNTEAFF.